Described below is a single T cell receptor (beta chain) sequence and its context. Produced via immunoSEQ multiplex PCR; TCRdb's table is partial and in-frame only. The data contain 30,000 to 35,000 clones, around nine tenths of them singletons. The data originate from a study of neoadjuvant anti-PD-1 for oral cavity cancer. V lost 5 bases to trimming and J lost 4 bases, with 9 bases between them. Germline V gene sequence: CDR1 SGHAT, CDR2 FQNNGV. The CDR3 extends over 12 amino acids. The chain combines TRBV11-2 with TRBJ2-7; the D gene could be TRBD1 or TRBD2 (5 bases each). The sequences come from PBMCs, collected before nivolumab (anti-PD-1) treatment. This receptor was obtained from a person aged 35-80 years with oral cavity squamous cell carcinoma. The CDR3 DNA follows: TGTGCCAGCAGCCCCTGGGGGTACGAGCAGTACTTC. Amino acids: CASSPWGYEQYF.